This T cell receptor beta chain was sequenced during a study of T cell responses to AZD1222 COVID-19 vaccine. Overall study results and limits: Scientists sampled the repertoires only once the peak T cell response had passed.

Points on this clone: Its antigen is unidentified.

Sequencing was performed with immunoSEQ multiplex PCR; in TCRdb, only in-frame clones are kept and a portion is missing. The table includes some 110,000 clones, around 90% detected once. Germline CDR1 is KGHSH and CDR2 is LQKENI. The trim removed 0 bases at V and 9 bases at J, leaving 6 bases unmatched. The CDR3 is 15 amino acids. This specimen consisted of peripheral blood, obtained on day 0 of AZD1222 vaccination. The V gene is TRBV18, the J gene TRBJ2-1; 9 bases are a match to TRBD2. The clonotype was recovered from an adult in good health. The CDR3 protein is CASSPPSGGRGEQFF. CDR3 sequence (DNA): TGTGCCAGCTCACCACCCAGCGGGGGGCGAGGTGAGCAGTTCTTC.